Each of the 7 T cell receptor beta chains below was sequenced from the same sample in a study of cytomegalovirus exposure and HLA in healthy donors. The protocol was immunoSEQ multiplex PCR, while the TCRdb copy is restricted to in-frame clones and leaves out a portion. The sample has fewer than 85,000 clones, roughly 90% seen once; the top ten hold 3.5% to 4.5%. The sequenced sample consisted of PBMCs. The source of these receptors is a woman between 18 and 29 years old in good health and CMV-seropositive.

The rearrangement links TRBV6-5 to TRBJ1-2, with 7 bases aligning to TRBD1. The junction had 7 bases not matched to a gene; V was cut back by 6 bases and J by 6 bases. Germline loops: CDR1 MNHEY, CDR2 SVGAGI. CDR3 length equals 13 residues. CDR3 sequence reads: CASSRGQVDGYTF. For the CDR3, the DNA is TGTGCCAGCAGCCGAGGACAGGTGGATGGCTACACCTTC.

V usage is TRBV6-5 and J usage is TRBJ2-1; 7 bases are shared with TRBD2. In germline, CDR1 is MNHEY, CDR2 SVGAGI. With V trimmed by 8 bases and J by 7 bases, 8 bases remained unmatched. The CDR3 runs to 13 residues. The CDR3 DNA reads TGTGCCAGCGGGAGAGCGGGGAGGAATGAGCAGTTCTTC. This gives the protein CASGRAGRNEQFF.

The V call is TRBV7-2, the J call TRBJ2-7; TRBD2 matches at 9 bases. This CDR3 has 15 residues. Per germline, CDR1 SGHTA and CDR2 FQGNSA. V was clipped by 6 bases and J by 2 bases; unmatched bases: 8. This chain's CDR3 is CASSSSGTETYEQYF. As DNA, the CDR3 is TGTGCCAGCAGTTCTAGCGGGACAGAGACCTACGAGCAGTACTTC.

The chain uses TRBV7-2 and TRBJ2-3; 7 positions agree with TRBD2. The junction had 6 bases not matched to a gene; V was cut back by 2 bases and J by 1 base. Per the germline V gene, CDR1 is SGHTA and CDR2 is FQGNSA. This CDR3 region has 16 residues. The CDR3 nucleotides are TGTGCCAGCAGCTTAATGCCCAGCGGGGGCACAGATACGCAGTATTTT. Protein: CASSLMPSGGTDTQYF.

V and J are TRBV29-1 and TRBJ2-1; tentative D call: TRBD1 (5 bases). The germline V gene encodes CDR1 SQVTM and CDR2 ANQGSEA. V was pared by 0 bases and J by 0 bases, with 12 bases between. This CDR3 spans 16 amino acids. DNA of the CDR3: TGCAGCGTTGAAGACCAGCACAGGAGCTCCTACAATGAGCAGTTCTTC. Amino acid sequence: CSVEDQHRSSYNEQFF.

As DNA, the CDR3 is TGTGCCAGCAGCCCCCGGGGGACAGTATACAATGAGCAGTTCTTC. Amino acid sequence: CASSPRGTVYNEQFF. The chain is built from TRBV7-9 and TRBJ2-1, with D tentatively TRBD1 (7 bases). Germline values: CDR1 SEHNR, CDR2 FQNEAQ (reference sequence). The CDR3 is 15 amino acids. V was shortened by 5 bases and J by 4 bases, with 15 bases between the two germline ends.

The chain joins TRBV2 to TRBJ1-5; 9 positions match TRBD1. CDR3 length: 14 amino acids. V gave up 3 bases and J gave up 6 bases; unmatched junction bases: 3. CDR1 is SNHLY and CDR2 is FYNNEI in the germline V gene. CDR3: CASSEGQGLQPQHF. Written as DNA, the CDR3 is TGTGCCAGCAGTGAGGGACAGGGTCTTCAGCCCCAGCATTTT.